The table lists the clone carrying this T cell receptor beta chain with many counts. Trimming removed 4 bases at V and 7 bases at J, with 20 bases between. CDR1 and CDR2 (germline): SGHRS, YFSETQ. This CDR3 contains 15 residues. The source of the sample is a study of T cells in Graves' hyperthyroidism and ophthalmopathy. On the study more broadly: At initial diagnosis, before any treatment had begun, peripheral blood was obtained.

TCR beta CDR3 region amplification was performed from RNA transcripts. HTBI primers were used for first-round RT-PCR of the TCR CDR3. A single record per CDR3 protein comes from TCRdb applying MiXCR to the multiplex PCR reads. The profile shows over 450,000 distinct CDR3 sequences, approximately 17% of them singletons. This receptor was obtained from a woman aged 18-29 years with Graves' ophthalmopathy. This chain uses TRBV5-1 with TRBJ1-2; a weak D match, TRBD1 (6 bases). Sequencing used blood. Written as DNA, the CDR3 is TGCGCCAGCAGCCAAACAGGGCAGGGGACGAGTGGCTACACCTTC. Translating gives CASSQTGQGTSGYTF.